Described below is a single T cell receptor beta chain sequence and its context. This specimen comes from a study of blood T cell repertoires in COVID-19. Study overall: Samples taken during acute and convalescent COVID-19 were collected in the United States, Italy and Spain. PBMCs, B-cell-depleted T cells, or T cells were the source of the cDNA or gDNA that made up the material.

The V segment lost 4 bases and the J segment 16 bases; nucleotides outside the gene matches: 7. Germline CDR1 and CDR2: SGHTA and FQGNSA. The CDR3 runs to 13 residues. Original processing methods: From reference gene primer amplification, estimates of nucleated cell counts were derived. Repertoires were generated with immunoSEQ multiplex PCR, while TCRdb's copy carries only in-frame clones and drops some. Clone size and V and J calls were adopted from that table, with D and trimming inferred from the DNA. This sample yields about 52,000 clones, of which approximately 83% are seen a single time; approximately 10% belongs to the top ten. One Seattle source followed patients from active infection through their disease course.

The receptor was isolated from a man older than 75 with COVID-19, enrolled during active disease. V is TRBV7-2 and J is TRBJ2-2; TRBD2 matches 12 bases. The sample consisted of peripheral blood. The CDR3 spells CASSWRLAGEGFF. Here the CDR3 DNA reads TGTGCCAGCAGCTGGAGACTAGCGGGAGAGGGGTTTTTT. Complete variable domain (other parts from reference TRBV7-2 and TRBJ2-2): GAGVSQSPSNKVTEKGKDVELRCDPISGHTALYWYRQSLGQGLEFLIYFQGNSAPDKSGLPSDRFSAERTGGSVSTLTIQRTQQEDSAVYLCASSWRLAGEGFFGEGSRLTVL.